This entry describes one T cell receptor (beta chain). No DNA is shown, since the ends of the CDR3 on it are uncertain; the CDR3 is the one TCRdb lists. This sample was included in a study of tumor and adjacent non-tumor tissue in lung cancer. Per germline, CDR1 DFQATT and CDR2 SNEGSKA (reference sequence). From its first to its last residue, the CDR3 has 12 amino acids. TCRbeta libraries were built with three rounds of nested PCR, modified from ARM-PCR. TCRdb re-derived calls from the multiplex PCR reads in MiXCR, one entry per CDR3 protein. This table holds 60,000 to 90,000 distinct CDR3 sequences, over 75% found once. The template was RNA from unsorted bulk tissue.

Sequenced sample: lung tumor tissue. The J gene is TRBJ2-2, the V gene TRBV20-1. The TCR originated in a woman between 50 and 59 years old with non-small cell lung cancer. CDR3: CSATGAPGSCFF.